The 2 T cell receptor beta chains listed next were all sequenced from one sample in a study of T-cell reconstitution after alpha-beta-depleted transplantation in children. A library of TCRbeta sequences, prepared with unique molecular identifiers, was generated. TCRdb independently ran MiXCR on the PCR reads; one entry per CDR3 protein. The repertoire holds hundreds of thousands of distinct CDR3 sequences, about an eighth seen once, with around 2% in the top ten. The source was PBMCs, mostly from graft donor cells, collected 360 days after TCRalphabeta/CD19-depleted stem cell transplant. The receptor set was obtained from a male patient under 18 who had a stem cell transplant for acute myeloid leukemia, so the T cells may come from the graft donor.

The table lists this clonotype with many counts. The chain recombines TRBV5-1 with TRBJ2-3, with 7 bases aligning to TRBD2. The V and J ends lost 4 bases and 5 bases, in that order; junction bases with no gene match: 13. The germline gives CDR1 SGHRS, CDR2 YFSETQ. CDR3 size: 16 residues. CDR3 protein: CASSPSSGPSRDTQYF. The CDR3 nucleotides are TGCGCCAGCAGCCCCTCTAGCGGCCCGAGTAGAGATACGCAGTATTTT.

Only a few counts were recorded for this clonotype. The chain employs TRBV10-3 and TRBJ2-1; D unclear. This CDR3 contains 14 residues. V gave up 3 bases and J gave up 8 bases, with 14 bases separating them. CDR1 ENHRY and CDR2 SYGVKD come from the germline V gene. The CDR3 coding sequence is TGTGCCATCAGTGACCTTGATGGACCTCATGAGCAGTTCTTC. Encoded protein: CAISDLDGPHEQFF.